These T cell receptor beta chains were read from a single sample in a study of CD8+CD57+ T cells in acquired aplastic anemia. TCRdb re-called the reads with MiXCR, one entry per CDR3 protein. The repertoire has 180,000 or so distinct CDR3 sequences, 45% to 50% of them found once; the top ten carry under 3.5%. Material: sorted CD4+, CD8+, or CD8+CD57+ T cells (not recorded which) from PBMCs. These receptors all stem from a human donor in good health. Each CDR3 is given with its conserved first and last residue. The order of the fields is clone size, D gene, J gene, V gene, CDR3 protein, CDR3 DNA. A D gene is named only where the DNA matches it firmly. The listing skips clone size in some rows; elsewhere it reads once, few, many or a size class.

size: few
D: -
J: TRBJ2-1
V: TRBV24-1
CDR3: CATSEGRMPYNEQFF
DNA: TGTGCCACCAGTGAGGGGCGGATGCCCTACAATGAGCAGTTCTTC

size: once
D: TRBD1
J: TRBJ2-3
V: TRBV24-1
CDR3: CATSDLDRGPSLDTQYF
DNA: TGTGCCACCAGTGATTTGGACAGGGGGCCCTCCCTGGATACGCAGTATTTT

size: -
D: -
J: TRBJ2-3
V: TRBV6-5
CDR3: CASSLPGHSDTQYF
DNA: TGTGCCAGCAGTTTACCAGGACATTCAGATACGCAGTATTTT

size: many
D: -
J: TRBJ1-5
V: TRBV20-1
CDR3: CSAREAGSNQPQHF
DNA: TGCAGTGCTAGAGAGGCGGGGAGCAATCAGCCCCAGCATTTT

size: many
D: -
J: TRBJ1-2
V: TRBV19
CDR3: CASSAQGFDGYTF
DNA: TGTGCCAGTAGCGCTCAGGGGTTTGATGGCTACACCTTC

size: many
D: -
J: TRBJ2-7
V: TRBV7-6
CDR3: CASSSAGTDSYEQYF
DNA: TGTGCCAGCAGCTCCGCCGGGACGGATTCCTACGAGCAGTACTTC

size: -
D: -
J: TRBJ2-3
V: TRBV15
CDR3: CATSHPQGTDTQYF
DNA: TGTGCCACCAGCCACCCTCAGGGCACAGATACGCAGTATTTT

size: many
D: -
J: TRBJ2-3
V: TRBV5-1
CDR3: CASSATGQNSDTQYF
DNA: TGCGCCAGCAGCGCCACGGGACAAAATTCAGATACGCAGTATTTT

size: -
D: -
J: TRBJ2-1
V: TRBV10-3
CDR3: CAVSENTGLASSYNEQSF
DNA: TGTGCCGTCAGCGAAAACACGGGACTCGCCAGCTCCTACAATGAGCAGTCCTTC

size: -
D: TRBD1
J: TRBJ1-5
V: TRBV5-8
CDR3: CASSLEDRANQPQHF
DNA: TGTGCCAGCAGCTTGGAGGACAGGGCCAATCAGCCCCAGCATTTT

size: many
D: -
J: TRBJ1-1
V: TRBV2
CDR3: CASSDEGGDTEAFF
DNA: TGTGCCAGCAGTGACGAGGGGGGTGACACTGAAGCTTTCTTT

size: -
D: -
J: TRBJ1-2
V: TRBV2
CDR3: CASSDTRQGVNTF
DNA: TGTGCCAGCAGTGACACGAGGCAGGGCGTAAACACCTTC

size: -
D: -
J: TRBJ1-2
V: TRBV2
CDR3: CASSGDLGDGYTF
DNA: TGTGCCAGCAGTGGGGACTTGGGGGACGGCTACACCTTC

size: many
D: -
J: TRBJ2-1
V: TRBV5-1
CDR3: CASSLPRVSNEQFF
DNA: TGCGCCAGCAGCTTACCCCGGGTTTCCAATGAGCAGTTCTTC

size: -
D: -
J: TRBJ2-7
V: TRBV5-6
CDR3: CASSLGDNSYEQYF
DNA: TGTGCCAGCAGCCTAGGGGACAACTCCTACGAGCAGTACTTC

size: many
D: TRBD1
J: TRBJ2-7
V: TRBV5-1
CDR3: CASSLGDRNHEQYF
DNA: TGCGCCAGCAGCTTGGGGGACAGGAACCACGAGCAGTACTTC

size: many
D: -
J: TRBJ1-1
V: TRBV2
CDR3: CASSENGPGTEAFF
DNA: TGTGCCAGCAGTGAAAATGGGCCCGGGACTGAAGCTTTCTTT

size: -
D: -
J: TRBJ2-7
V: TRBV6-2/TRBV6-3
CDR3: CAANRGGNEQYF
DNA: TGTGCCGCAAACAGGGGGGGCAACGAGCAGTACTTC

size: many
D: -
J: TRBJ1-5
V: TRBV9
CDR3: CASSVGPSGGNQPQHF
DNA: TGTGCCAGCAGCGTAGGCCCATCGGGGGGCAATCAGCCCCAGCATTTT

size: few
D: -
J: TRBJ2-5
V: TRBV5-6
CDR3: CASSYLTRGGETQYF
DNA: TGTGCCAGCAGCTACCTCACCAGGGGGGGGGAGACCCAGTACTTC

size: few
D: -
J: TRBJ2-1
V: TRBV2
CDR3: CATQRGANPYNEQFF
DNA: TGTGCCACCCAGAGGGGAGCTAACCCCTACAATGAGCAGTTCTTC

size: many
D: -
J: TRBJ1-6
V: TRBV9
CDR3: CASSAWGGGDNSPLHF
DNA: TGTGCCAGCAGCGCTTGGGGCGGGGGAGATAATTCACCCCTCCACTTT

size: -
D: TRBD1
J: TRBJ1-2
V: TRBV10-3
CDR3: CAISELQGEDYGYTF
DNA: TGTGCCATCAGTGAGCTGCAGGGGGAGGACTATGGCTACACCTTC

size: few
D: -
J: TRBJ1-5
V: TRBV4-1
CDR3: CASSPNRDGSDSNQPQHF
DNA: TGCGCCAGCAGCCCCAATAGGGACGGCTCCGATAGCAATCAGCCCCAGCATTTT

size: -
D: -
J: TRBJ2-3
V: TRBV20-1
CDR3: CSARPHELTDTQYF
DNA: TGCAGTGCTAGGCCACACGAATTAACAGATACGCAGTATTTT

size: -
D: TRBD1
J: TRBJ1-6
V: TRBV19
CDR3: CASSIVAGGTPLHF
DNA: TGTGCCAGTAGTATAGTCGCAGGGGGAACACCCCTCCACTTT

size: -
D: -
J: TRBJ1-3
V: TRBV29-1
CDR3: CSVEDLSGNTIYF
DNA: TGCAGCGTTGAAGATCTTTCGGGAAACACCATATATTTT

size: -
D: -
J: TRBJ2-3
V: TRBV25-1
CDR3: CASSAKTIRLSTDTQYF
DNA: TGTGCCAGCAGTGCCAAAACCATAAGACTAAGCACAGATACGCAGTATTTT

size: -
D: -
J: TRBJ2-6
V: TRBV12-3/TRBV12-4
CDR3: CANSGANVLTF
DNA: TGTGCCAACTCTGGGGCCAACGTCCTGACTTTC

size: -
D: -
J: TRBJ1-5
V: TRBV19
CDR3: CASRYTGGNQPQHF
DNA: TGTGCCAGTAGATACACGGGGGGGAATCAGCCCCAGCATTTT

size: -
D: -
J: TRBJ2-3
V: TRBV20-1
CDR3: CSATLGRPADTQYF
DNA: TGCAGTGCCACCCTTGGCAGGCCCGCAGATACGCAGTATTTT

size: -
D: TRBD2
J: TRBJ2-3
V: TRBV25-1
CDR3: CASSDGLAGSTDTQYF
DNA: TGTGCCAGCAGTGATGGACTAGCGGGATCCACAGATACGCAGTATTTT

size: -
D: -
J: TRBJ1-1
V: TRBV19
CDR3: CASSIWSNTEAFF
DNA: TGTGCCAGTAGTATATGGTCGAACACTGAAGCTTTCTTT

size: -
D: -
J: TRBJ2-7
V: TRBV2
CDR3: CASISWTLSSYEQYF
DNA: TGTGCCAGCATATCTTGGACACTTAGCTCCTACGAGCAGTACTTC

size: -
D: -
J: TRBJ2-1
V: TRBV7-3
CDR3: CVSSSRTAYNEQFF
DNA: TGTGTCAGCAGCAGCAGGACAGCCTACAATGAGCAGTTCTTC

size: -
D: TRBD2
J: TRBJ2-3
V: TRBV24-1
CDR3: CATSDPGTSGDTQYF
DNA: TGTGCCACCAGTGACCCCGGGACTAGTGGAGATACGCAGTATTTT

size: many
D: -
J: TRBJ1-2
V: TRBV12-3/TRBV12-4
CDR3: CASSIDSALYTF
DNA: TGTGCCAGCAGTATAGACAGCGCTCTCTACACCTTC

size: many
D: TRBD2
J: TRBJ2-2
V: TRBV20-1
CDR3: CSAMDSGSIGELFF
DNA: TGCAGTGCTATGGATAGCGGGAGTATCGGGGAGCTGTTTTTT

size: -
D: -
J: TRBJ1-5
V: TRBV2
CDR3: CASSGEKNQPQHF
DNA: TGTGCCAGCAGTGGGGAGAAGAATCAGCCCCAGCATTTT

size: few
D: TRBD1
J: TRBJ2-4
V: TRBV5-4
CDR3: CASSLPGQGVENIQYF
DNA: TGTGCCAGCAGCTTGCCCGGACAGGGGGTGGAAAACATTCAGTACTTC

size: -
D: -
J: TRBJ1-1
V: TRBV19
CDR3: CASSADGAADTEAFF
DNA: TGTGCCAGTAGTGCGGACGGGGCGGCGGACACTGAAGCTTTCTTT

size: -
D: -
J: TRBJ1-5
V: TRBV19
CDR3: CASSTKSNQPQHF
DNA: TGTGCCAGTAGTACCAAGAGCAATCAGCCCCAGCATTTT

size: -
D: TRBD2
J: TRBJ2-2
V: TRBV9
CDR3: CASSAGLAGDFTGELFF
DNA: TGTGCCAGCAGCGCGGGACTAGCGGGAGATTTTACCGGGGAGCTGTTTTTT

size: -
D: -
J: TRBJ2-1
V: TRBV6-1
CDR3: CASSPGTLGYNEQFF
DNA: TGTGCCAGCAGTCCCGGGACTCTCGGGTACAATGAGCAGTTCTTC

size: -
D: -
J: TRBJ2-5
V: TRBV10-3
CDR3: CAISDGFQETQYF
DNA: TGTGCCATCAGTGACGGCTTCCAAGAGACCCAGTACTTC

size: many
D: -
J: TRBJ2-7
V: TRBV7-6
CDR3: CASSRDIPYEQYF
DNA: TGTGCCAGCAGCCGGGACATTCCCTACGAGCAGTACTTC

size: -
D: TRBD2
J: TRBJ2-5
V: TRBV9
CDR3: CASSVGGRAVGETQYF
DNA: TGTGCCAGCAGCGTAGGAGGGAGGGCGGTGGGGGAGACCCAGTACTTC

size: -
D: -
J: TRBJ1-6
V: TRBV20-1
CDR3: CSAQSWDSPLRF
DNA: TGCAGTGCGCAGTCCTGGGATTCACCCCTCCGCTTT

size: many
D: TRBD1
J: TRBJ2-3
V: TRBV5-1
CDR3: CASSPFEDRGTDTQYF
DNA: TGCGCCAGCAGCCCTTTCGAGGACAGGGGCACAGATACGCAGTATTTT

size: -
D: TRBD2
J: TRBJ2-3
V: TRBV11-2
CDR3: CASSLGSLAGGDTQYF
DNA: TGTGCCAGCAGCTTAGGCTCCCTAGCGGGAGGAGATACGCAGTATTTT

size: many
D: -
J: TRBJ1-5
V: TRBV12-3/TRBV12-4
CDR3: CASSRGDSNQPQHF
DNA: TGTGCCAGCAGCCGAGGGGACAGCAATCAGCCCCAGCATTTT

size: few
D: -
J: TRBJ1-2
V: TRBV10-3
CDR3: CAIRIDSDYGYTF
DNA: TGTGCCATCAGAATAGACAGCGACTATGGCTACACCTTC

size: many
D: -
J: TRBJ2-1
V: TRBV9
CDR3: CASSVSSGSYNEQFF
DNA: TGTGCCAGCAGCGTAAGTAGCGGCTCCTACAATGAGCAGTTCTTC

size: many
D: -
J: TRBJ1-1
V: TRBV20-1
CDR3: CSARNMTAFF
DNA: TGCAGTGCTAGAAACATGACAGCTTTCTTT

size: few
D: -
J: TRBJ1-1
V: TRBV6-5
CDR3: CASSYPGSNTEAFF
DNA: TGTGCCAGCAGTTACCCAGGGTCGAACACTGAAGCTTTCTTT

size: -
D: -
J: TRBJ1-5
V: TRBV20-1
CDR3: CSARKDRNQPQHF
DNA: TGCAGTGCTAGGAAGGATCGCAATCAGCCCCAGCATTTT

size: -
D: TRBD2
J: TRBJ2-7
V: TRBV20-1
CDR3: CSAKRRGLALAEQYF
DNA: TGCAGTGCTAAACGTCGGGGACTAGCACTGGCCGAGCAGTACTTC

size: -
D: TRBD1
J: TRBJ2-1
V: TRBV19
CDR3: CASTQPGQGYNEQFF
DNA: TGTGCCAGTACCCAGCCCGGACAGGGATACAATGAGCAGTTCTTC

size: -
D: -
J: TRBJ2-7
V: TRBV7-9
CDR3: CASSLERPAREQYF
DNA: TGTGCCAGCAGCTTGGAGCGACCCGCGAGGGAGCAGTACTTC

size: many
D: -
J: TRBJ2-2
V: TRBV15
CDR3: CATSRDPPYVGELFF
DNA: TGTGCCACCAGCAGAGATCCTCCCTACGTAGGGGAGCTGTTTTTT